This T cell receptor beta chain was captured in a study of shared clonotypes between healthy human individuals (dated by TCRdb to 2020 to 2021). As for the study more broadly: The cohort comprised a couple of women and a few men aged 18 to 49 years. The study deeply sequenced blood TCR repertoires of five healthy adults to estimate repertoire size and the extent of clonotype sharing between individuals. For each donor, three plates each were used for CD4 naive and CD4 memory, two plates were used for CD8 naive, and one plate was used for CD8 memory. To increase sequencing depth and limit assay-specific biases, different laboratories used diverse techniques to prepare libraries and sequence TCR repertoires. Each donor's leukapheresis produced roughly between roughly 0.85 and 9 billion PBMCs. Study-wide conclusions, independent of this receptor: Naive subsets generally had larger estimated clonotype richness than memory subsets did. Only blood was sampled, and tissue TCR repertoires likely differ from those in blood. Based on pairwise subsampling, the degree of clonotype sharing among donors was expected to be affected by sequencing depth. Across a handful of donors, roughly 5% of naive CD4, approximately 3.6% of naive CD8, 2.3% of memory CD4, and about 0.4% of memory CD8 clonotypes were shared. Clonotypes shared by all four sorted-subset donors showed higher generation probabilities than non-shared clonotypes. Even with the large sequencing depth, rarefaction of the sorted-subset datasets indicated that sequencing was incomplete. The genetic and exposure-history diversity represented was limited by the small number of donors.

For CDR1 and CDR2, the germline V gene lists SNHLY and FYNNEI. Measured from the cysteine to the phenylalanine, the CDR3 is 14 residues long. The entry retains the CDR3 DNA only, 42 bases that are in frame from base 1. V is cut by 3 bases and J by 4 bases, and the space between the germline ends is 13 bases. Healthy HIV-negative adults with no recently reported acute infections or vaccinations were included as donors. All donors were Caucasian adults living in Nashville, Tennessee, USA. Magnetic negative selection was used to enrich CD4+ T cells, after which naive cells were positively selected on CD45RA and the negative fraction became the memory subset. After blood collection by leukapheresis, PBMCs were isolated using Ficoll-Histopaque density gradient centrifugation and then cryopreserved in the vapor phase of liquid nitrogen. Analytical flow cytometry was used to check the purity and quantity of each magnetically sorted T cell population. Genomic DNA was isolated from every sorted fraction and measured by UV absorbance on a Nanodrop 2000c.

A remark on this clone: It lacks a known antigen. Base qualities were left out, and no much larger clone turns up one base away.

Using the deep immunoSEQ assay, TCR CDR3 regions were amplified from genomic DNA by multiplex PCR. Extracted genomic DNA from each cell subset was distributed evenly across all wells of several immunoSEQ 96-well plates, and each plate was treated as a replicate. Each replicate PCR for sorted subsets received around 200 ng genomic DNA, equal to around 32,000 T cell genomes. Purified libraries were measured with a Qubit 3.0 fluorometer, size-checked on a Bioanalyzer 2100, and measured again with the KAPA Library Quantification kit. Every immunoSEQ 96-well plate was sequenced on a dedicated single-read 150-cycle Illumina NextSeq 550 flow cell. On the study's bioinformatics: The immunoSEQ output contained only junctional sequences without quality scores, so filtering could not match that applied to full-length reads. To assign V/J genes and CDR3, sequences were annotated against IMGT germline references using PyIR, a Python wrapper for IgBLAST v1.9. Reads were removed for weak V/J assignments (E-value above 1e-6), missing CDR3, stop codons, out-of-frame junctions, or ambiguous translated residues. V3J clonotypes were defined as sequences sharing an identical inferred V gene, J gene, and CDR3 amino acid sequence. To compute the percentage overlap between repertoires, the number of shared unique clonotypes was divided by the size of the smaller repertoire. Three approaches were used to assess repertoire richness: RTK rarefaction, the Chao1 estimator, and Recon v2.1 estimates of unobserved clonotypes. OLGA was used to compute generation probabilities for all TCRbeta clonotypes that the gDNA method yielded from a handful of donors. TCRdb took over this immuneACCESS table, retaining in-frame rearrangements with V and J assigned. Such tables are incomplete; in checked studies, under half of the missing clones stem from an unresolved V gene, and the remainder is unexplained. That table furnishes V, J and clone size, whereas the DNA furnished D and trimming. The sample table lists 2 million to 2.5 million clones, 85% to 95% of them with a count of one. Together, the top ten hold 0.1% to 0.15% of the sample.

The TCR was taken from a man aged 18 to 29 in good health. The sequencing sample was made of naive CD4+ T cells sorted from blood. What this sample's cell subset or site label stands for: CD45RA+ positively selected. The V and J segments used are TRBV2 and TRBJ2-7; tentative D gene TRBD1, with 6 bases matching. The CDR3 protein: CASSDGMGAYEQYF. Read as DNA, the sequence is TGTGCCAGCAGTGACGGAATGGGGGCGTACGAGCAGTACTTC.